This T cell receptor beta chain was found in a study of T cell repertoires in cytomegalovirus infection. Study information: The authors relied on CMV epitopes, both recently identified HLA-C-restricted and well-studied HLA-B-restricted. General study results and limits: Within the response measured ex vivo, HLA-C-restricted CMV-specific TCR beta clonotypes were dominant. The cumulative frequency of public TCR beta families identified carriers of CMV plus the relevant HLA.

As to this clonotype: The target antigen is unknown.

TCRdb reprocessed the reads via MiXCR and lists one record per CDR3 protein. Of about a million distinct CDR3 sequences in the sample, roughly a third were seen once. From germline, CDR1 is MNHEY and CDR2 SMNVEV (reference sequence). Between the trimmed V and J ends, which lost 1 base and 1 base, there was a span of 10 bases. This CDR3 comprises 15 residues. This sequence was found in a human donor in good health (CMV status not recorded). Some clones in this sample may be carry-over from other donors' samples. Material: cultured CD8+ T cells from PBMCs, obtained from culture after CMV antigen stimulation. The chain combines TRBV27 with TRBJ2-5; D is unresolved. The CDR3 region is CASSLYAAIQETQYF. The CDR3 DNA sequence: TGTGCCAGCAGTTTATACGCGGCCATCCAAGAGACCCAGTACTTC.